The source of this T cell receptor (beta chain) is a study of T cells in Graves' hyperthyroidism and ophthalmopathy. The CDR3 extends over 13 amino acids. The V segment lost 8 bases and the J segment 3 bases; nucleotides outside the gene matches: 6. In germline, CDR1 is SNHLY, CDR2 FYNNEI. Amplified TCR beta CDR3 regions derived from RNA transcripts. The TCR CDR3 first-round RT-PCR relied on the HTBI primer set. TCRdb recomputed calls from the multiplex PCR reads with MiXCR, one row per CDR3 protein. The top ten hold 7% to 7.5% of the sample, which has approximately 700,000 distinct CDR3 sequences, just under 45% seen once. As regards this clonotype: Its specificity is not known. This may be a read error, as it is one base from a much larger clone.

Study outcomes and limitations: Most expanded thyroid clonotypes above 0.001 recurred in blood.

Input material: peripheral blood or thyroid tissue (not recorded which). The receptor comes from an adult man with Graves' disease, either hyperthyroidism or ophthalmopathy (not recorded which). The genes are TRBV2 and TRBJ2-5; 7 nucleotides agree with TRBD1. In nucleotides, the CDR3 is TGTGCCAGCCACAGGGGAGTGGAAGAGACCCAGTACTTC. It codes for CASHRGVEETQYF.